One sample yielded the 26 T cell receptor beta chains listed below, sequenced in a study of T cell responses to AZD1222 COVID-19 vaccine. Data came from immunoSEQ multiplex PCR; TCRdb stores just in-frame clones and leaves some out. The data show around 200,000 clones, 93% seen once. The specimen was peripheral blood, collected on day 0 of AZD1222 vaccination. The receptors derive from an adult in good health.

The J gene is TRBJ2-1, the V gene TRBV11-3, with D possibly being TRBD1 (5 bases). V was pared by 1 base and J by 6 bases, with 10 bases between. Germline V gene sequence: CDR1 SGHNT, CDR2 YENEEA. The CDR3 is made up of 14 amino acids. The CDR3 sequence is CASSLAAGRNEQFF. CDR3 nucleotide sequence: TGTGCCAGCAGCTTAGCGGCAGGGCGCAATGAGCAGTTCTTC.

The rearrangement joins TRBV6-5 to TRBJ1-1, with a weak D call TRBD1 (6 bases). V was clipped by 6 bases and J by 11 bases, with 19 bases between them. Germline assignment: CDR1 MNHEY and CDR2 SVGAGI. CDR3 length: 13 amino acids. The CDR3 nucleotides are TGTGCCAGCAGCGTATCTCAGGGAGGACAGGCTTTCTTT. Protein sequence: CASSVSQGGQAFF.

Here the CDR3 DNA reads TGTGCCAGCAGCCCTCTACAGGGGAGGGAAAAACTGTTTTTT. Translating it yields CASSPLQGREKLFF. The chain links TRBV7-9 to TRBJ1-4; 7 bases are shared with TRBD1. The CDR3 is 14 amino acids. V lost 5 bases to trimming and J lost 8 bases; unmatched junction nucleotides: 8. Looked up from germline, CDR1 is SEHNR and CDR2 is FQNEAQ (reference sequence). The entire variable domain, with the rest obtained from reference TRBV7-9 and TRBJ1-4, is as follows: DTGVSQNPRHKITKRGQNVTFRCDPISEHNRLYWYRQTLGQGPEFLTYFQNEAQLEKSRLLSDRFSAERPKGSFSTLEIQRTEQGDSAMYLCASSPLQGREKLFFGSGTQLSVL.

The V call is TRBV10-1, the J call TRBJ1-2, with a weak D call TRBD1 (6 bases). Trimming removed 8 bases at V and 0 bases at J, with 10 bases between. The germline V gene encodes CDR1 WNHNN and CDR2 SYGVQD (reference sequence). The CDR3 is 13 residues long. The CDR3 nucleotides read TGCGCCAGCGCCAGGGGAGCTAACTATGGCTACACCTTC. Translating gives CASARGANYGYTF.

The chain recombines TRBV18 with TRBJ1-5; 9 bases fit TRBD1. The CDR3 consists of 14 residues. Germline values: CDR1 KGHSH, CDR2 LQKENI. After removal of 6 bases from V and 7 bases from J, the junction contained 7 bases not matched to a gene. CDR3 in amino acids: CASSTDRGRQPQHF. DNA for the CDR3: TGTGCCAGCTCTACGGACAGGGGAAGGCAGCCCCAGCATTTT.

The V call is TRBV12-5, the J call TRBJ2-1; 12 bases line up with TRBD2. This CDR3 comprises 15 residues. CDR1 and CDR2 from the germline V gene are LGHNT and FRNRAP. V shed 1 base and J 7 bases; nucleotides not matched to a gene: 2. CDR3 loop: CASGLGLAGENEQFF. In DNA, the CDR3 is TGTGCTAGTGGTTTGGGACTAGCGGGGGAGAATGAGCAGTTCTTC.

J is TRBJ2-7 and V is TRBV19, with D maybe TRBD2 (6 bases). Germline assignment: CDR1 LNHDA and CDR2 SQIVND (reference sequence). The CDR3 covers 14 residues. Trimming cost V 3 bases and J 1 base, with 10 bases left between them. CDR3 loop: CASSIGGRSYEQYF. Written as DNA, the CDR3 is TGTGCCAGTAGTATCGGAGGGCGGTCCTACGAGCAGTACTTC.

The CDR3 protein is CASSPWDPTYEQYF. CDR3 bases: TGCGCCAGCAGCCCCTGGGACCCCACCTACGAGCAGTACTTC. The chain joins TRBV5-1 to TRBJ2-7; D might be TRBD1 or TRBD2, each matching 5 bases. In germline, CDR1 is SGHRS, CDR2 YFSETQ. CDR3 length: 14 residues. The ends were cut back, 4 bases at V and 2 bases at J, with 13 bases in the middle. Full variable domain (missing parts from reference TRBV5-1 and TRBJ2-7): KAGVTQTPRYLIKTRGQQVTLSCSPISGHRSVSWYQQTPGQGLQFLFEYFSETQRNKGNFPGRFSGRQFSNSRSEMNVSTLELGDSALYLCASSPWDPTYEQYFGPGTRLTVT.

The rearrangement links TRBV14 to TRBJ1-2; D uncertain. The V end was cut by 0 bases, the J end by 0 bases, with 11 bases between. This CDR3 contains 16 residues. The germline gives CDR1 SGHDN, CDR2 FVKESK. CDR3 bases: TGTGCCAGCAGCCAAGATCGGCGGGGTGCTAACTATGGCTACACCTTC. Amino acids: CASSQDRRGANYGYTF.

The CDR3 coding sequence is TGTGCCAGCAGCCCTCCCTGGGCTAGCGGGGGGATAAACATTCAGTACTTC. It is translated as CASSPPWASGGINIQYF. V usage is TRBV9 and J usage is TRBJ2-4; 11 nucleotides agree with TRBD2. The germline CDR1 and CDR2 sequences are SGDLS and YYNGEE. The CDR3 has 17 amino acids. J was trimmed by 6 bases and V by 4 bases; bases with no gene match: 12.

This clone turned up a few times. The CDR3 protein is CASSPSPGGVTEAFF. The CDR3 DNA reads as TGTGCCAGCAGTCCATCGCCGGGGGGGGTCACTGAAGCTTTCTTT. The chain has TRBV6-4 and TRBJ1-1; D might be TRBD1 (5 bases). The CDR3 has 15 residues. The germline V and J ends were trimmed by 5 bases and 4 bases, with 17 bases remaining between them. Looked up from germline, CDR1 is MRHNA and CDR2 is SNTAGT.

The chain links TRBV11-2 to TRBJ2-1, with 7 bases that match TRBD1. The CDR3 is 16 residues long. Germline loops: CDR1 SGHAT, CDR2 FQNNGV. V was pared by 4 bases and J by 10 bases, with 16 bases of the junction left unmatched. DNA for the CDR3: TGTGCCAGCAGCTCTCCGCTCGGGACAGACTATCGGGAGCAGTTCTTC. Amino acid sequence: CASSSPLGTDYREQFF.

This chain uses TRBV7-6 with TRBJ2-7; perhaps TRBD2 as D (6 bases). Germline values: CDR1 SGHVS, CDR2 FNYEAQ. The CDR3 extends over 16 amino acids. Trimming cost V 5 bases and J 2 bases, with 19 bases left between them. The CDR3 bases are TGTGCCAGCAGCCCCGGCGGGGCATTTAGTACCTACGAGCAGTACTTC. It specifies CASSPGGAFSTYEQYF.

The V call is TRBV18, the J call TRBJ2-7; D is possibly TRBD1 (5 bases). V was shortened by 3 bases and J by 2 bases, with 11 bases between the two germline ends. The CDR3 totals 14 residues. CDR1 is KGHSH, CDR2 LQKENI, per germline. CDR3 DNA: TGTGCCAGCTCACCGGCAGGGAACCCCTACGAGCAGTACTTC. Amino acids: CASSPAGNPYEQYF.

The CDR3 DNA is TGTGCCAGCAGCCAGGGGACAGGCGACTCGGACTATGGCTACACCTTC. The encoded protein is CASSQGTGDSDYGYTF. The chain is built from TRBV14 and TRBJ1-2; 8 nucleotides align to TRBD1. Germline assignment: CDR1 SGHDN and CDR2 FVKESK. CDR3 size: 16 residues. The junction had 9 bases not matched to a gene; V was cut back by 3 bases and J by 3 bases.

The CDR3 here is CASSQDPGYQTYEQYF. DNA of the CDR3: TGTGCCAGCAGCCAAGACCCCGGCTACCAGACCTACGAGCAGTACTTC. The gene calls are TRBV3-1 (or the pseudogene TRBV3-2) and TRBJ2-7; D is undetermined. V was clipped by 0 bases and J by 2 bases, with 14 bases between them. Germline CDR1 and CDR2: LGHDT and YNNKEL (reference sequence). This CDR3 comprises 16 residues.

The CDR3 region has the DNA TGTGCCAGCAGCTCACGGACAGGGAGTAACTATGGCTACACCTTC. Protein: CASSSRTGSNYGYTF. The chain couples TRBV13 to TRBJ1-2; 8 nucleotides agree with TRBD1. The CDR3 extends over 15 amino acids. Germline values: CDR1 PRHDT, CDR2 FYEKMQ (reference sequence). V was clipped by 4 bases and J by 1 base; unmatched bases: 5. The variable domain in full, completed from reference TRBV13 and TRBJ1-2, reads AAGVIQSPRHLIKEKRETATLKCYPIPRHDTVYWYQQGPGQDPQFLISFYEKMQSDKGSIPDRFSAQQFSDYHSELNMSSLELGDSALYFCASSSRTGSNYGYTFGSGTRLTVV.

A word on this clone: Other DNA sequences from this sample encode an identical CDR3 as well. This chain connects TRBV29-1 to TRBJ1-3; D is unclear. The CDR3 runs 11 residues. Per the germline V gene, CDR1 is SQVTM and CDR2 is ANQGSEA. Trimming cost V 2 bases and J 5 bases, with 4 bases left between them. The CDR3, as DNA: TGCAGCGTTGAACGAAGAAACACCATATATTTT. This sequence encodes CSVERRNTIYF.

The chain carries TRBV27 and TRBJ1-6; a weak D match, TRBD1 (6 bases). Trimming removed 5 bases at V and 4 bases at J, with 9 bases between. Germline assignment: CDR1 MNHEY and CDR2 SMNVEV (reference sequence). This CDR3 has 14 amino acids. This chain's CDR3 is CASSTDRYNSPLHF. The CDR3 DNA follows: TGTGCCAGCAGTACGGACAGATATAATTCACCCCTCCACTTT.

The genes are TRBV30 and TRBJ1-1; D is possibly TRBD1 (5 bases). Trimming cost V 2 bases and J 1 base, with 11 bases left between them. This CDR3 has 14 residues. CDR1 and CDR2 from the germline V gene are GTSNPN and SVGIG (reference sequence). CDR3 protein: CAWSWWGGNTEAFF. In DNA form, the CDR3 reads TGTGCCTGGAGTTGGTGGGGCGGGAACACTGAAGCTTTCTTT.

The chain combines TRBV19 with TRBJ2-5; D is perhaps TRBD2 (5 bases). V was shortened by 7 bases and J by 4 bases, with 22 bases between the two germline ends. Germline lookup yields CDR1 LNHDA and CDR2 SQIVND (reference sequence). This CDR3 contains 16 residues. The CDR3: CASTTPPLVGRETQYF. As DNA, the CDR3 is TGTGCCAGTACCACCCCCCCACTAGTAGGGCGAGAGACCCAGTACTTC. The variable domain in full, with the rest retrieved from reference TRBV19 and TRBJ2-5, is DGGITQSPKYLFRKEGQNVTLSCEQNLNHDAMYWYRQDPGQGLRLIYYSQIVNDFQKGDIAEGYSVSREKKESFPLTVTSAQKNPTAFYLCASTTPPLVGRETQYFGPGTRLLVL.

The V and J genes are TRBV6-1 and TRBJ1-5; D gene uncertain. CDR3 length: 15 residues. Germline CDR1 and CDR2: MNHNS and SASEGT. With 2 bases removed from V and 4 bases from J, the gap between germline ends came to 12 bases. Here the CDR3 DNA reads TGTGCCAGCAGTGAATTCTGGTCACCTAATCAGCCCCAGCATTTT. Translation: CASSEFWSPNQPQHF.

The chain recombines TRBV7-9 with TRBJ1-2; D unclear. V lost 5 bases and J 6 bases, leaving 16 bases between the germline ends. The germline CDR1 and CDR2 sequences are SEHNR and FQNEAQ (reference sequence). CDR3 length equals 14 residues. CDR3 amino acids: CASSNNDDVHGYTF. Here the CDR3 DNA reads TGTGCCAGCAGCAACAATGACGATGTTCATGGCTACACCTTC. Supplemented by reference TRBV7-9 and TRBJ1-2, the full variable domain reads DTGVSQNPRHKITKRGQNVTFRCDPISEHNRLYWYRQTLGQGPEFLTYFQNEAQLEKSRLLSDRFSAERPKGSFSTLEIQRTEQGDSAMYLCASSNNDDVHGYTFGSGTRLTVV.

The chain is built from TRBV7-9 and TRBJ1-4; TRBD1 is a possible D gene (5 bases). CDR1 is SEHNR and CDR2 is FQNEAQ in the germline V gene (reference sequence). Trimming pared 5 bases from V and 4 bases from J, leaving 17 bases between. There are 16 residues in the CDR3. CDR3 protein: CASSPTSGADNEKLFF. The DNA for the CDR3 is TGTGCCAGCAGCCCGACGTCCGGGGCCGATAATGAAAAACTGTTTTTT.

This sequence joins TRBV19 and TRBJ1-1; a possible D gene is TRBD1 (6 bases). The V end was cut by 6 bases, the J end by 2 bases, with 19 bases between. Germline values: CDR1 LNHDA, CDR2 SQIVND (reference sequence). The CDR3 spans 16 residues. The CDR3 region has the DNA TGTGCCAGTAGCAACCGGGACATTTCAAAAAACACTGAAGCTTTCTTT. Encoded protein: CASSNRDISKNTEAFF. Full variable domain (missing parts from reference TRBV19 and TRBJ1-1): DGGITQSPKYLFRKEGQNVTLSCEQNLNHDAMYWYRQDPGQGLRLIYYSQIVNDFQKGDIAEGYSVSREKKESFPLTVTSAQKNPTAFYLCASSNRDISKNTEAFFGQGTRLTVV.

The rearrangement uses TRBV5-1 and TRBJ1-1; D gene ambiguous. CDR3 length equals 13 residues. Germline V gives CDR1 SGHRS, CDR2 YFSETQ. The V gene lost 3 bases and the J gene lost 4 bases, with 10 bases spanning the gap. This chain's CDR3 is CASSSALGTEAFF. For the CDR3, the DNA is TGCGCCAGCAGCTCCGCCCTTGGCACTGAAGCTTTCTTT.